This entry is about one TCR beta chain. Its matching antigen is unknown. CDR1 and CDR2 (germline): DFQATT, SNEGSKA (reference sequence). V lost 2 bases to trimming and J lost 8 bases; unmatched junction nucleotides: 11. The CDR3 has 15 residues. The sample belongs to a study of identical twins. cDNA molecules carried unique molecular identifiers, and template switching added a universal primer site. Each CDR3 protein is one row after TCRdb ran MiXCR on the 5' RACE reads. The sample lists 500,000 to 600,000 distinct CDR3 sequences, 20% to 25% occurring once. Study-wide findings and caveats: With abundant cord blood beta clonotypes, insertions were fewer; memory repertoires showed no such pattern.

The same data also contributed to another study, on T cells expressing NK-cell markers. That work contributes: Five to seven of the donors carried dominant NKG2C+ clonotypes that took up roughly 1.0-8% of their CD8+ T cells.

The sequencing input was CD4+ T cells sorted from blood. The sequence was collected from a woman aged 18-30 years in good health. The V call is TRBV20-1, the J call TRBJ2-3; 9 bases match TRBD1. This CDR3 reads CSARSGTGTPSTQYF. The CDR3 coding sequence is TGCAGTGCTAGATCCGGGACAGGGACGCCCAGTACGCAGTATTTT.